Listed here are 4 T cell receptor beta chains from one sample, sequenced in a study of blood T cell repertoires in COVID-19 (dated by TCRdb to about 2020). The library was generated by the immunoSEQ multiplex PCR assay. TCRdb took over this immuneACCESS table, retaining in-frame rearrangements with V and J assigned. Such tables are incomplete; in checked studies, under half of the missing clones stem from an unresolved V gene, and the remainder is unexplained. Recorded for this sample are over 85,000 clones; 70% to 90% of them occurred a single time. Jointly, the top ten make up 2% to 2.5% of the sample. The sequenced sample was peripheral blood. All receptors derive from a man in his fifties or sixties with active COVID-19.

The gene calls are TRBV7-2 and TRBJ2-3; weak D call: TRBD1 (5 bases). Germline CDR1 is SGHTA and CDR2 is FQGNSA. This CDR3 has 14 amino acids. Trimming left V 3 bases short and J 3 bases short, with 10 bases between. The CDR3 spells CASSFQSGTDTQYF. CDR3 DNA: TGTGCCAGCAGCTTCCAATCAGGGACAGATACGCAGTATTTT. Supplemented by reference TRBV7-2 and TRBJ2-3, the full variable domain reads GAGVSQSPSNKVTEKGKDVELRCDPISGHTALYWYRQSLGQGLEFLIYFQGNSAPDKSGLPSDRFSAERTGGSVSTLTIQRTQQEDSAVYLCASSFQSGTDTQYFGPGTRLTVL.

The chain couples TRBV7-9 to TRBJ1-1; no clear D. Trimming cost V 6 bases and J 1 base, with 6 bases left between them. Looked up from germline, CDR1 is SEHNR and CDR2 is FQNEAQ (reference sequence). CDR3 size: 12 residues. CDR3 sequence (DNA): TGTGCCAGCAGATCAGAGAACACTGAAGCTTTCTTT. Residues: CASRSENTEAFF.

This chain uses TRBV4-1 with TRBJ2-7, with TRBD1 identical over 7 bases. V was pared by 4 bases and J by 3 bases, with 3 bases of the junction left unmatched. This CDR3 is 13 amino acids long. Germline V gene lookup returns CDR1 MGHRA and CDR2 YSYEKL. CDR3 in DNA: TGCGCCAGCAGCCGTGGGGACAGCTACGAGCAGTACTTC. Residues: CASSRGDSYEQYF.

The chain has TRBV9 and TRBJ2-5; 10 bases agree with TRBD2. The V and J ends lost 0 bases and 5 bases, in that order; junction bases with no gene match: 4. Germline CDR1 is SGDLS and CDR2 is YYNGEE. The length of the CDR3 is 15 residues. The CDR3 nucleotides are TGTGCCAGCAGCGTAGCAGCTAGCGGGGGTGAGACCCAGTACTTC. Protein sequence: CASSVAASGGETQYF.